This T cell receptor (beta chain) was recorded in a study of blood T cell repertoires in COVID-19 (dated by TCRdb to the early 2020s). Broadly, across the study: Collaborator samples came from the United States, Italy and Spain and covered acute and convalescent phases of COVID-19. Deeply sampled blood TCRbeta repertoires from subjects exposed to, actively infected with, or recovered from COVID-19 were included in the dataset. The repertoires were made available in a free public database intended to serve as a resource for research on the immune response to SARS-CoV-2. Samples were obtained from the ongoing ImmuneRACE study (first 160 participants) and from about 1,300 subjects provided by 6 global collaborators. The prospective study material was composed of cDNA or gDNA derived from T cells, B-cell-depleted T cells, or PBMCs. Sample metadata almost always included a de-identified subject ID, COVID-19 status, age in years and sex. Where HLA class I and class II types were available, the types were taken from metadata supplied by the sample provider, not from assay-based typing. What the work shows at the level of the full study, not this receptor alone: The quantity of clinical and demographic metadata differed by source and by participant and was supplied without curation.

Collaborating institutions collected whole blood in K2EDTA tubes following their own protocols. Collaborator samples were shipped for TCRbeta analysis as frozen whole blood, isolated PBMCs, or DNA extracted from either sample type. TCRbeta CDR3 regions were amplified from genomic DNA using the immunoSEQ Assay, a bias-controlled multiplex PCR. Per the source publication's procedure: The number of nucleated cells in each sample was estimated by amplification of reference gene primers within the assay. Sequence reads were collapsed and filtered to measure the absolute abundance of every unique TCRbeta CDR3 rearrangement. For each sample, productive Simpson clonality was calculated as the square root of Simpson's diversity index over productive rearrangements. Here the immuneACCESS table is served through TCRdb, limited to in-frame sequences with V and J called. Missing clones are a known gap in these copies; in checked studies unresolved V genes cover under half, and the rest lacks a known reason. V and J calls and clone size are those listed in that table; D and trimming were worked out from the DNA. In this sample the table shows about 62,000 clones, around 80% of which occur a single time. The top ten clones comprise roughly 18% of the sample.

With respect to this clone: This receptor's antigen is unknown. There are no base qualities to consult, and no much larger clone falls within one base.

The CDR3 measures 13 amino acids from cysteine to phenylalanine. The CDR3 DNA has 39 bases and is translated from base 1. The V end loses 3 bases and the J end loses 2 bases, and a stretch of 11 bases separates them. Looking up the germline V gene (reference sequence) yields CDR1 DFQATT and CDR2 SNEGSKA. The sequenced material came from peripheral blood. The receptor was derived from a man aged 55 to 70 with acute or convalescent COVID-19. The sequence joins TRBV20-1 to TRBJ2-7, with no reliable assignment of the D segment. The CDR3 reads as follows: CSASSVLPYEQYF. The bases read TGCAGTGCTAGTTCAGTTTTACCCTACGAGCAGTACTTC.